Listed below are T cell receptor beta chains from one sample, sequenced in a study of early stage breast cancer tumors. The table came from immunoSEQ multiplex PCR; TCRdb's copy has only in-frame clones and leaves some out. Of about 41,000 clones listed, around 69% are singletons. Sequencing was done on a sample of blood. The receptors were gathered from a person aged 45 to 59 with breast cancer. Both conserved end residues are part of each CDR3. Each record gives: clone size, J gene, D gene, V gene, CDR3 DNA, CDR3 protein. A D gene is named only where the DNA matches it firmly. Only some rows state a clone size, as once, few, many or a class for expanded clones.

abundance: NA
j_gene: TRBJ2-5
d_gene: NA
v_gene: TRBV29-1
CDR3nt: TGCAGCGTTGCTCACTCCATGGGCGGGGAGACCCAGTACTTC
CDR3aa: CSVAHSMGGETQYF

abundance: NA
j_gene: TRBJ2-3
d_gene: TRBD2
v_gene: TRBV5-4
CDR3nt: TGTGCCAGCAGCTCCCCTAAGGGACTAGCTGAAGCAGATACGCAGTATTTT
CDR3aa: CASSSPKGLAEADTQYF

abundance: few
j_gene: TRBJ1-1
d_gene: NA
v_gene: TRBV7-3
CDR3nt: TGTGCCAGCAGCCAACAGGGTCGGACTGAAGCTTTCTTT
CDR3aa: CASSQQGRTEAFF

abundance: NA
j_gene: TRBJ2-5
d_gene: TRBD1
v_gene: TRBV7-8
CDR3nt: TGTGCCAGCAGCTTAGGACCGGGACAGGGAATGGAGACCCAGTACTTC
CDR3aa: CASSLGPGQGMETQYF

abundance: NA
j_gene: TRBJ1-2
d_gene: TRBD1
v_gene: TRBV9
CDR3nt: TGTGCCAGCAGCGTTAGACAGGGGGGCTACACCTTC
CDR3aa: CASSVRQGGYTF

abundance: NA
j_gene: TRBJ1-2
d_gene: NA
v_gene: TRBV7-2
CDR3nt: TGTGCCAGCAGCCGCTACAGGGATTGGACCTTC
CDR3aa: CASSRYRDWTF

abundance: few
j_gene: TRBJ1-4
d_gene: NA
v_gene: TRBV5-6
CDR3nt: TGTGCCAGCAGCTTGGGAGAAGTACTGTTTTTT
CDR3aa: CASSLGEVLFF

abundance: NA
j_gene: TRBJ1-1
d_gene: TRBD1
v_gene: TRBV9
CDR3nt: TGTGCCAGCAGCGAGTGGGACAGACCTAAGAACACTGAAGCTTTCTTT
CDR3aa: CASSEWDRPKNTEAFF

abundance: NA
j_gene: TRBJ2-7
d_gene: TRBD2
v_gene: TRBV6-5
CDR3nt: TGTGCCAGCAGATCCTCGCGGGAGGCCTCCTACGAGCAGTACTTC
CDR3aa: CASRSSREASYEQYF

abundance: NA
j_gene: TRBJ1-5
d_gene: TRBD1
v_gene: TRBV28
CDR3nt: TGTGCCAGCAGTTTCATCGGACAGGGGAGGCAGCCCCAGCATTTT
CDR3aa: CASSFIGQGRQPQHF

abundance: NA
j_gene: TRBJ2-7
d_gene: NA
v_gene: TRBV6-5
CDR3nt: TGTGCCAGCAGTTACTGGCGGAGCTCCTACGAGCAGTACTTC
CDR3aa: CASSYWRSSYEQYF

abundance: NA
j_gene: TRBJ1-2
d_gene: NA
v_gene: TRBV6-6
CDR3nt: TGTGCCAGCAGTTACTCGGGCGGGGAGGGCTACACCTTC
CDR3aa: CASSYSGGEGYTF

abundance: NA
j_gene: TRBJ1-2
d_gene: TRBD1
v_gene: TRBV14
CDR3nt: TGTGCCAGCAGCGACTCCGGGACAGCTAACTATGGCTACACCTTC
CDR3aa: CASSDSGTANYGYTF

abundance: NA
j_gene: TRBJ2-2
d_gene: NA
v_gene: TRBV7-9
CDR3nt: TGTGCCAGCAGTTTCAGGGGAAGGACCGGGGAGCTGTTTTTT
CDR3aa: CASSFRGRTGELFF

abundance: NA
j_gene: TRBJ2-3
d_gene: NA
v_gene: TRBV6-6
CDR3nt: TGTGCCAGCAGCCTCCGTACAGATACGCAGTATTTT
CDR3aa: CASSLRTDTQYF

abundance: NA
j_gene: TRBJ2-2
d_gene: TRBD2
v_gene: TRBV6-4
CDR3nt: TGTGCCAGCAGTGTAGCGGGAGGCACCGGGGAGCTGTTTTTT
CDR3aa: CASSVAGGTGELFF

abundance: NA
j_gene: TRBJ1-5
d_gene: NA
v_gene: TRBV11-2
CDR3nt: TGTGCCAGCAGCCCAGGGTTGGCAGGGGCCAGCCAGCCCCAGCATTTT
CDR3aa: CASSPGLAGASQPQHF

abundance: few
j_gene: TRBJ1-5
d_gene: NA
v_gene: TRBV27
CDR3nt: TGTGCCAGCAGGGAGGAAACGGATAGCAATCAGCCCCAGCATTTT
CDR3aa: CASREETDSNQPQHF

abundance: NA
j_gene: TRBJ1-1
d_gene: TRBD1
v_gene: TRBV7-2
CDR3nt: TGTGCCAGCTTAAGTGGGACAGCCTACACTGAAGCTTTCTTT
CDR3aa: CASLSGTAYTEAFF

abundance: NA
j_gene: TRBJ2-3
d_gene: NA
v_gene: TRBV14
CDR3nt: TGTGCCAGCAGCCAGCAAGGTAAACGGTCGGGTACGCAGTATTTT
CDR3aa: CASSQQGKRSGTQYF